This TCR beta chain was observed in a study of CD8+ T cells in alopecia areata. Reverse transcribed after extraction, RNA yielded cDNA as the sequencing template. Sequenced by immunoSEQ multiplex PCR; TCRdb stores in-frame clones only, minus some. The table records 120,000 or so clones, over 60% of them present only once. CDR1 is SGHAT, CDR2 FQNNGV, per germline. The V and J ends lost 5 bases and 4 bases respectively, with 20 bases between them. The CDR3 is 16 amino acids. Sequenced: CD4+ T cells sorted from blood. The source of this sequence is a human donor in good health. The chain links TRBV11-2 to TRBJ1-2; D unclear. The DNA for the CDR3 is TGTGCCAGCAGCCCACGGAGGGCAGCGAACCTCTATGGCTACACCTTC. Its translation: CASSPRRAANLYGYTF.